Below are 20 T cell receptor beta chains sequenced from a single sample in a study of cytomegalovirus exposure and HLA in healthy donors (dated by TCRdb to the late 2010s). Library prep was done by the immunoSEQ multiplex PCR assay. TCRdb took over this immuneACCESS table, retaining in-frame rearrangements with V and J assigned. Such tables are incomplete; in checked studies, under half of the missing clones stem from an unresolved V gene, and the remainder is unexplained. Across this sample there are tens of thousands of clones, with 85% to 95% seen only once. Approximately 6.8% of the sample lies in the top ten. The material sequenced was PBMCs. The origin of the receptors is a woman younger than 35 in good health and CMV-seropositive.

This clone was detected only once. The CDR3 here is CASSSKGQGNSPLHF. CDR3 DNA: TGTGCCAGCAGCTCGAAAGGACAGGGGAATTCACCCCTCCACTTT. The chain is built from TRBV7-3 and TRBJ1-6, with TRBD1 matching 9 bases. Germline values: CDR1 SGHTA, CDR2 FQGTGA. J was trimmed by 7 bases and V by 4 bases; bases with no gene match: 5. This CDR3 has 15 residues. Full variable domain (rest looked up from reference TRBV7-3 and TRBJ1-6): GAGVSQTPSNKVTEKGKYVELRCDPISGHTALYWYRQSLGQGPEFLIYFQGTGAADDSGLPNDRFFAVRPEGSVSTLKIQRTERGDSAVYLCASSSKGQGNSPLHFGNGTRLTVT.

The rearrangement uses TRBV6-5 and TRBJ1-4, with TRBD1 as a possible D gene (5 bases). CDR3 length: 15 amino acids. Germline-derived CDR1 and CDR2 are MNHEY and SVGAGI. Trimming removed 0 bases at V and 5 bases at J, with 10 bases between. CDR3 bases: TGTGCCAGCAGTTACTCGAATCGGGGGAATGAAAAACTGTTTTTT. Amino acids: CASSYSNRGNEKLFF.

The DNA of the CDR3 is TGTGCCATCAGTGAGCCGGGCGGGAGCTACTACGAGCAGTACTTC. Translating gives CAISEPGGSYYEQYF. The chain carries TRBV10-3 and TRBJ2-7; 7 bases map to TRBD2. The CDR3 runs 15 residues. V lost 2 bases, J lost 3 bases, and 7 bases stayed unmatched. The germline V gene has CDR1 ENHRY and CDR2 SYGVKD.

This clone is labeled as medium-sized. The chain has TRBV28 and TRBJ2-2, with TRBD1 matching 10 bases. Per germline, CDR1 MDHEN and CDR2 SYDVKM. This CDR3 is 16 amino acids long. The V and J ends lost 4 bases and 5 bases, in that order; junction bases with no gene match: 7. The CDR3 bases are TGTGCCAGCAGTTCCTACCGGACAGGGGGAACCGGGGAGCTGTTTTTT. Encoded protein: CASSSYRTGGTGELFF.

The rearrangement joins TRBV13 to TRBJ1-3; the D gene is possibly TRBD1 (6 bases). The germline CDR1 and CDR2 sequences are PRHDT and FYEKMQ (reference sequence). V was trimmed by 3 bases and J by 0 bases, leaving 9 bases between them. The CDR3 runs to 15 residues. CDR3: CASSFDRRSGNTIYF. The CDR3 nucleotides read TGTGCCAGCAGCTTCGACAGGCGCTCTGGAAACACCATATATTTT.

This clone has only one observation. A read error may account for a junction end that differs from germline. The rearrangement links TRBV7-7 to TRBJ1-5; no definite D call. This CDR3 is built from 12 residues. Germline V lookup: CDR1 SSHAT, CDR2 FNYEAQ (reference sequence). CDR3 DNA: TGTGCTAGCAGCTTGGGCTTTAAGCCCCAGCATTTT. Translation gives CASSLGFKPQHF.

The genes are TRBV10-1 and TRBJ2-1; 8 bases map to TRBD2. V lost 2 bases to trimming and J lost 11 bases; unmatched junction nucleotides: 5. The CDR3 contains 13 residues. Germline-derived CDR1 and CDR2 are WNHNN and SYGVQD (reference sequence). In DNA form, the CDR3 reads TGCGCCAGCAGTGAGGGTAGCGGGACTCAGCAGTTCTTC. Amino acids: CASSEGSGTQQFF.

The CDR3 coding sequence is TGTGCCAGCACCCTAGCGGGAGTAGGAGATACGCAGTATTTT. It specifies CASTLAGVGDTQYF. The chain links TRBV7-8 to TRBJ2-3, with 10 bases matching TRBD2. Unmatched junction bases numbered 6, after V lost 7 bases and J lost 5 bases. Per the germline V gene, CDR1 is SGHVS and CDR2 is FQNEAQ. This CDR3 comprises 14 residues.

Regarding this clone: The CDR3 end shows no conserved phenylalanine or tryptophan, and so a read error is likely. It is unclear where the CDR3 begins or ends on the DNA, so no DNA is shown, and the CDR3 is as TCRdb lists it. The chain is built from TRBV20-1 and TRBJ1-2. CDR1 is DFQATT and CDR2 is SNEGSKA in the germline V gene (reference sequence). The CDR3 spans 8 amino acids, including both terminal residues. CDR3: CSTGYREV.

This rearrangement joins TRBV30 to TRBJ1-1, with D maybe TRBD1 (5 bases). V was cut by 0 bases and J by 5 bases, with 13 bases left in between. The germline CDR1 and CDR2 sequences are GTSNPN and SVGIG (reference sequence). This CDR3 has 14 residues. The CDR3 spells CAWSVTRVRTEAFF. In DNA form, the CDR3 reads TGTGCCTGGAGTGTAACCAGGGTAAGAACTGAAGCTTTCTTT.

A remark on this clone: Other DNA sequences within the sample encode an identical CDR3. The chain joins TRBV5-1 to TRBJ1-3; 7 nucleotides line up with TRBD1. The CDR3 is made up of 13 amino acids. V was clipped by 4 bases and J by 4 bases; unmatched bases: 2. CDR1 and CDR2 from the germline V gene are SGHRS and YFSETQ. The CDR3 coding sequence is TGCGCCAGCAGCCTGACAGGGGGAAACACCATATATTTT. This encodes CASSLTGGNTIYF.

The chain couples TRBV5-1 to TRBJ2-3; TRBD2 matches 13 bases. The germline V gene encodes CDR1 SGHRS and CDR2 YFSETQ. The CDR3 sequence is 18 residues long. Germline trimming cut 4 bases from V and 1 base from J; bases unmatched to any gene: 9. The CDR3 DNA is TGCGCCAGCAGCAGGGGGACTAGCGGGACGGGAGGCACAGATACGCAGTATTTT. Translating it yields CASSRGTSGTGGTDTQYF.

V is TRBV5-1 and J is TRBJ2-1; 7 bases line up with TRBD2. CDR3 length: 12 residues. Trimming at V came to 6 bases and at J to 8 bases, leaving 5 bases not matched to a gene. Germline values: CDR1 SGHRS, CDR2 YFSETQ. The CDR3 DNA follows: TGCGCCAGCAAGGGAGGGGTGGATGAGCAGTTCTTC. Translation: CASKGGVDEQFF.

CDR3 nucleotide sequence: TGTGCCAGCAGCTTAGTCGAAGAGAGTGAAGCTTTCTTT. Protein product: CASSLVEESEAFF. The gene calls are TRBV7-2 and TRBJ1-1; D gene uncertain. CDR1 is SGHTA and CDR2 is FQGNSA in the germline V gene. This CDR3 has 13 amino acids. V was cut by 1 base and J by 7 bases, with 10 bases left in between.

This clone was counted a few times. J is TRBJ1-2 and V is TRBV4-1; tentative D call: TRBD1 (5 bases). The V gene lost 3 bases and the J gene lost 8 bases, with 25 bases spanning the gap. The germline CDR1 and CDR2 sequences are MGHRA and YSYEKL. This CDR3 comprises 17 residues. CDR3 coding DNA: TGCGCCAGCAGCCAGCCCTCGCGGGGCAGGGCCCTCCGGGGCTACACCTTC. This gives the protein CASSQPSRGRALRGYTF.

This rearrangement joins TRBV18 to TRBJ1-2; the D gene is possibly TRBD1 (5 bases). Deletions cut 4 bases from V and 4 bases from J, with 13 bases between. The CDR3 has 14 amino acids. CDR1 and CDR2 (germline): KGHSH, LQKENI. The CDR3: CASSQEGPTYGYTF. In DNA form, the CDR3 reads TGTGCCAGCTCACAGGAGGGACCCACCTATGGCTACACCTTC.

The chain combines TRBV5-6 with TRBJ2-3; D unresolved. CDR1 is SGHDT, CDR2 YYEEEE, per germline. With 3 bases removed from V and 0 bases from J, the gap between germline ends came to 11 bases. The CDR3 sequence is 15 residues long. CDR3 DNA sequence: TGTGCCAGCAGCTCAGTAGTGACTAGCACAGATACGCAGTATTTT. It yields the protein CASSSVVTSTDTQYF.

This clone was detected once. The chain combines TRBV6-5 with TRBJ1-4; D is possibly TRBD1 (5 bases). Germline V gives CDR1 MNHEY, CDR2 SVGAGI. The CDR3 has 14 residues. Trimming cost V 6 bases and J 8 bases, with 16 bases left between them. CDR3 in DNA: TGTGCCAGCAGACCGACAGTGCACGGAGAAAAACTGTTTTTT. The encoded protein is CASRPTVHGEKLFF.

The genes are TRBV4-1 and TRBJ1-1; D remains ambiguous. Germline CDR1 is MGHRA and CDR2 is YSYEKL. The CDR3 sequence is 15 residues long. V was trimmed by 2 bases and J by 1 base, leaving 11 bases between them. This CDR3 is CASSQPPGGNTEAFF. The CDR3 nucleotides read TGCGCCAGCAGCCAACCTCCGGGAGGGAACACTGAAGCTTTCTTT.

This clone showed up just once. The chain employs TRBV6-1 and TRBJ2-5, with 7 bases identical to TRBD2. Unmatched junction bases numbered 3, after V lost 8 bases and J lost 3 bases. The CDR3 consists of 12 residues. The germline V gene encodes CDR1 MNHNS and CDR2 SASEGT. CDR3 region: CASSLAEETQYF. DNA of the CDR3: TGTGCCAGCTCTCTAGCGGAAGAGACCCAGTACTTC.